This TCR beta chain was documented in a study of shared clonotypes between healthy human individuals. General study results and limits: The genetic and exposure-history diversity represented was limited by few donors.

This clone occurred a few times. Its antigen is still unknown. Per the study methods: Quality scores were absent from the junction-only immunoSEQ sequences, so filtering differed. Sequenced by immunoSEQ multiplex PCR; TCRdb stores in-frame clones only, minus some. That table furnishes V, J and clone size, whereas the DNA furnished D and trimming. In the table there are about 470,000 clones, 70% to 80% of which are singletons. Looked up from germline, CDR1 is GTSNPN and CDR2 is SVGIG (reference sequence). J gave up 3 bases and V 0 bases, and 5 bases lay outside the gene matches. The length of the CDR3 is 15 residues.

Sequencing used PBMCs. The receptor's source is a woman aged 40 to 50 in good health. Some clones in this sample may be carry-over from other donors' samples. The gene calls are TRBV30 and TRBJ1-5; 7 positions match TRBD1. CDR3 coding DNA: TGTGCCTGGAGTGTAGCAGGGGGATACAATCAGCCCCAGCATTTT. Protein: CAWSVAGGYNQPQHF.